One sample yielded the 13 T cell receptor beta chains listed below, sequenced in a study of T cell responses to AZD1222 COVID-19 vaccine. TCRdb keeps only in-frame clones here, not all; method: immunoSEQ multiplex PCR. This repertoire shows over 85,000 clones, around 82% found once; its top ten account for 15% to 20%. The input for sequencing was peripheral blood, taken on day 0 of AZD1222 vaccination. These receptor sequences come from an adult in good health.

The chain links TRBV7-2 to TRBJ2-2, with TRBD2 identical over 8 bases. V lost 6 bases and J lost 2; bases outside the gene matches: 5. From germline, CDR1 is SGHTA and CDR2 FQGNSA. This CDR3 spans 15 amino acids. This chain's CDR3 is CASRIAGFNTGELFF. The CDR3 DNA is TGTGCCAGCAGAATAGCGGGGTTCAACACCGGGGAGCTGTTTTTT.

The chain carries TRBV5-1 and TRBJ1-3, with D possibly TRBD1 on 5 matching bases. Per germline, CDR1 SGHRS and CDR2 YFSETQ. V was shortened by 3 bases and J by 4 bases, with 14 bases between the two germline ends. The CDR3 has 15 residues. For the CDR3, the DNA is TGCGCCAGCAGCTCCACAGGATCTCTGGGAAACACCATATATTTT. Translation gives CASSSTGSLGNTIYF. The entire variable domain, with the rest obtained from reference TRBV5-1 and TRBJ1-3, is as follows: KAGVTQTPRYLIKTRGQQVTLSCSPISGHRSVSWYQQTPGQGLQFLFEYFSETQRNKGNFPGRFSGRQFSNSRSEMNVSTLELGDSALYLCASSSTGSLGNTIYFGEGSWLTVV.

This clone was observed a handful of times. The CDR3 DNA follows: TGTGCCAGCAAACGGCAGGGCACTATGAACTATGGCTACACCTTC. Amino acid sequence: CASKRQGTMNYGYTF. The chain is built from TRBV28 and TRBJ1-2, with a weak D call TRBD1 (5 bases). The germline CDR1 and CDR2 sequences are MDHEN and SYDVKM. The CDR3 spans 15 residues. V was cut by 7 bases and J by 2 bases, with 17 bases left in between.

The CDR3 here is CASSVAGDEQFF. The DNA of the CDR3 is TGCGCCAGCAGTGTGGCGGGCGATGAGCAGTTCTTC. The chain combines TRBV10-2 with TRBJ2-1; tentative D call: TRBD2 (5 bases). Germline V gene data show CDR1 as WSHSY and CDR2 as SAAADI. CDR3 length equals 12 residues. The V end was cut by 4 bases, the J end by 8 bases, with 9 bases between.

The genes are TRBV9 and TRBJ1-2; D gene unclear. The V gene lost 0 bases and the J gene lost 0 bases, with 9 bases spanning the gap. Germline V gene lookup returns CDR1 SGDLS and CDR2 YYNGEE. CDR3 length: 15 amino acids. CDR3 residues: CASSVEANPNYGYTF. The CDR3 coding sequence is TGTGCCAGCAGCGTAGAGGCAAACCCTAACTATGGCTACACCTTC.

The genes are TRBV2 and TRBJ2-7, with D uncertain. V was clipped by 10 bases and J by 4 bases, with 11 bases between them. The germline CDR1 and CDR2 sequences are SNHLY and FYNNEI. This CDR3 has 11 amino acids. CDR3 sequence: CATAVGYEQYF. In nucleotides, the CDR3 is TGTGCCACCGCGGTAGGTTACGAGCAGTACTTC. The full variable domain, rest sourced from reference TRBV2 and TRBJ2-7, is EPEVTQTPSHQVTQMGQEVILRCVPISNHLYFYWYRQILGQKVEFLVSFYNNEISEKSEIFDDQFSVERPDGSNFTLKIRSTKLEDSAMYFCATAVGYEQYFGPGTRLTVT.

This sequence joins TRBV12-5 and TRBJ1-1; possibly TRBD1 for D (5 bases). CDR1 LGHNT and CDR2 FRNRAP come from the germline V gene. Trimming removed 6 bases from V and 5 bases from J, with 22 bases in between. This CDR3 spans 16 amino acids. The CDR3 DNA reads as TGTGCTAGTGGCCCGGCAGGGAATTGGCTGTGGACTGAAGCTTTCTTT. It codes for CASGPAGNWLWTEAFF. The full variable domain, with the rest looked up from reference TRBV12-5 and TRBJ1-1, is DARVTQTPRHKVTEMGQEVTMRCQPILGHNTVFWYRQTMMQGLELLAYFRNRAPLDDSGMPKDRFSAEMPDATLATLKIQPSEPRDSAVYFCASGPAGNWLWTEAFFGQGTRLTVV.

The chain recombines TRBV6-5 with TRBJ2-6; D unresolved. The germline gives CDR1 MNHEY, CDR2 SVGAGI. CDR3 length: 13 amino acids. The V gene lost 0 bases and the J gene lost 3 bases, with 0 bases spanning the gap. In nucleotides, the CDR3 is TGTGCCAGCAGTTACTCTGGGGCCAACGTCCTGACTTTC. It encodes CASSYSGANVLTF.

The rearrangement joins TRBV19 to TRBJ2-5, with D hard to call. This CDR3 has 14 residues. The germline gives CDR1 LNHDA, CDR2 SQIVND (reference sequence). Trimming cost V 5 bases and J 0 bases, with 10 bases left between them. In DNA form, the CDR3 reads TGTGCCAGTAGTTCCGACACCTACCAAGAGACCCAGTACTTC. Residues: CASSSDTYQETQYF.

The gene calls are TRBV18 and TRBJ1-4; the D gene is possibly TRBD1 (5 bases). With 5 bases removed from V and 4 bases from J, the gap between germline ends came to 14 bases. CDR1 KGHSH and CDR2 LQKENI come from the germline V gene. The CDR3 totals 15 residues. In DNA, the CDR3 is TGTGCCAGCTCATCCTTCAGGGAGTTTAATGAAAAACTGTTTTTT. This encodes CASSSFREFNEKLFF. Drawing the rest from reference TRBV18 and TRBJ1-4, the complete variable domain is NAGVMQNPRHLVRRRGQEARLRCSPMKGHSHVYWYRQLPEEGLKFMVYLQKENIIDESGMPKERFSAEFPKEGPSILRIQQVVRGDSAAYFCASSSFREFNEKLFFGSGTQLSVL.

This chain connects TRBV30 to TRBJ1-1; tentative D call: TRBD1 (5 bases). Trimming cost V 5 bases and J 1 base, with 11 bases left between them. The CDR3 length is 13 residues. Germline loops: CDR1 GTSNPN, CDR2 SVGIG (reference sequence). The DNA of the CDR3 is TGTGCCTGGCGGGGACTCCCGAACACTGAAGCTTTCTTT. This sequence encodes CAWRGLPNTEAFF.

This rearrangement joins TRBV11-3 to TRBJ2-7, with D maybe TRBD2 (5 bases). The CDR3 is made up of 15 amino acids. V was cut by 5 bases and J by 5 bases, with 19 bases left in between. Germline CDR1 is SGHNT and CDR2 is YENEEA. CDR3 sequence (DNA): TGTGCCAGCAGCCCCCCAACACCGATCGGGGACGAGCAGTACTTC. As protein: CASSPPTPIGDEQYF.

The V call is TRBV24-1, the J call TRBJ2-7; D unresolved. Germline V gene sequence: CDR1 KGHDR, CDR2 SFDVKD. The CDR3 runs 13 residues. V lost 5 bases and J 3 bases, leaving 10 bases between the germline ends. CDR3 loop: CATSGTSSYEQYF. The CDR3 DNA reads TGTGCCACCAGTGGGACCTCAAGCTACGAGCAGTACTTC.